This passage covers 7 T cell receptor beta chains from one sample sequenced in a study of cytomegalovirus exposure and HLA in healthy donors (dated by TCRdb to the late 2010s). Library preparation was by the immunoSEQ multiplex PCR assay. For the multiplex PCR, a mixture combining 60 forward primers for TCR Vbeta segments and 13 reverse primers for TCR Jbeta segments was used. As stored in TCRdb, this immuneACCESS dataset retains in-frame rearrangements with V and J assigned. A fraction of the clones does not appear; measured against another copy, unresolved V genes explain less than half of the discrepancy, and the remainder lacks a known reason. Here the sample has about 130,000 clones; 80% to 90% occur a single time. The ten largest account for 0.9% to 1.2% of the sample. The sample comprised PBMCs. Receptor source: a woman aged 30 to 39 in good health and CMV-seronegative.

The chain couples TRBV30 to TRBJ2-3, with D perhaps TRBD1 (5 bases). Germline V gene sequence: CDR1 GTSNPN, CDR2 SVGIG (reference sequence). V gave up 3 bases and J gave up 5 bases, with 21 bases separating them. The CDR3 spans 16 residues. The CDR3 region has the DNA TGTGCCTGGAGGACCACTGGGGCGGTTTTTTTAGATACGCAGTATTTT. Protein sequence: CAWRTTGAVFLDTQYF.

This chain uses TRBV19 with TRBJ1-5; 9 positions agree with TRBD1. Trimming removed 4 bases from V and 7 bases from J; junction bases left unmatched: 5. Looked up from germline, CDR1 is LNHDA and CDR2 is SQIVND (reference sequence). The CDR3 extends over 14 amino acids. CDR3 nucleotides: TGTGCCAGTAGTACCACAGGGGGCTTGCAGCCCCAGCATTTT. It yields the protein CASSTTGGLQPQHF.

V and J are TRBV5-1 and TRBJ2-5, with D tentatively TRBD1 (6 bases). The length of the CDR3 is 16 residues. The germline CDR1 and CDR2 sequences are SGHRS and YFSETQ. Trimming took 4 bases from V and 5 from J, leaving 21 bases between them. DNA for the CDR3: TGCGCCAGCAGCCTACAACAGGGTAGCTCCGTTGAGACCCAGTACTTC. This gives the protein CASSLQQGSSVETQYF.

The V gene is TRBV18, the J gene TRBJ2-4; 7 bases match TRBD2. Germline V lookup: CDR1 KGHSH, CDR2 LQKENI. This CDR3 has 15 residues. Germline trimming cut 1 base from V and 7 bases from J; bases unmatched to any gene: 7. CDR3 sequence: CASSPRSFGGNIQYF. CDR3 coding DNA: TGTGCCAGCTCACCACGAAGCTTCGGGGGGAACATTCAGTACTTC.

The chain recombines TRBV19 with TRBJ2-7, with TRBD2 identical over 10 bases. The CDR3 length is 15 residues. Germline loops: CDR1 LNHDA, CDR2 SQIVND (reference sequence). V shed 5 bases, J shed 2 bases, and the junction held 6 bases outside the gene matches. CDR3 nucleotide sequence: TGTGCCAGTAGTCCCCGGACTAGCGGCACCTACGAGCAGTACTTC. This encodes CASSPRTSGTYEQYF.

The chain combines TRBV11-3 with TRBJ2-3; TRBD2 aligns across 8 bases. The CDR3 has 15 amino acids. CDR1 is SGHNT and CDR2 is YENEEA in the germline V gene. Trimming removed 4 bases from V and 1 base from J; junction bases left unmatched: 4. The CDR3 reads CASSSSGRRTDTQYF. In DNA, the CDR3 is TGTGCCAGCAGCTCTAGCGGGCGGCGCACAGATACGCAGTATTTT.

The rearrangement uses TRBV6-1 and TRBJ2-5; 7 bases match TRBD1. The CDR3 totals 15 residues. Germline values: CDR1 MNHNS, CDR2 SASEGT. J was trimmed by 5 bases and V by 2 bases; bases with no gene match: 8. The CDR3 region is CASSEPGTVRETQYF. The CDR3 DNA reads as TGTGCCAGCAGTGAACCCGGGACAGTGAGGGAGACCCAGTACTTC.